This is a list of T cell receptor beta chains from one sample in a study of blood T cell repertoires in COVID-19. Produced via immunoSEQ multiplex PCR; TCRdb's table is partial and in-frame only. The sample lists a few hundred thousand clones; roughly nine tenths were seen once. Material for sequencing was PBMCs or T cells enriched from blood (not recorded which). The receptor set was obtained from a woman aged 25-40 years who had recovered from COVID-19. Both conserved end residues are part of each CDR3. Fields, in order: CDR3 DNA, CDR3 protein, V gene, J gene, clone size, D gene. D genes are given only for firm matches. A clone size is listed for some rows: how often the clone was seen (once, few, many), or a class if it is expanded.

cdr3_nt: TGTGCCAGTAGTCCCCATTCCGGGACAGTCTCTGGAAACACCATATATTTT; cdr3_aa: CASSPHSGTVSGNTIYF; v_call: TRBV19; j_call: TRBJ1-3; clone_size: -; d_call: TRBD1
cdr3_nt: TGTGCCAGCAGTACTTGGACAGGGCAGAGGTCTGGGGCCAACGTCCTGACTTTC; cdr3_aa: CASSTWTGQRSGANVLTF; v_call: TRBV27; j_call: TRBJ2-6; clone_size: -; d_call: TRBD1
cdr3_nt: TGCGCCAGCAGCCAAGATGGAGCGGGAGGGCGGCAAGAGCAGTACTTC; cdr3_aa: CASSQDGAGGRQEQYF; v_call: TRBV4-1; j_call: TRBJ2-7; clone_size: -; d_call: TRBD2
cdr3_nt: TGTGCCAGCAGCCCCGGGACAGGGATCGGGGAAAAACTGTTTTTT; cdr3_aa: CASSPGTGIGEKLFF; v_call: TRBV5-6; j_call: TRBJ1-4; clone_size: -; d_call: TRBD1
cdr3_nt: TGTGCCAGCACCTCGTTTCAGGGGTGGGGTTCACCCCTCCACTTT; cdr3_aa: CASTSFQGWGSPLHF; v_call: TRBV27; j_call: TRBJ1-6; clone_size: -; d_call: -
cdr3_nt: TGTGCCAGCGGACTGGGGATCGAGCAGTACTTC; cdr3_aa: CASGLGIEQYF; v_call: TRBV3-1/TRBV3-2; j_call: TRBJ2-7; clone_size: -; d_call: -
cdr3_nt: TGTGCCAGCACCACCATGGCCAGGGGGTCCTACAATGAGCAGTTCTTC; cdr3_aa: CASTTMARGSYNEQFF; v_call: TRBV11-2; j_call: TRBJ2-1; clone_size: -; d_call: TRBD1
cdr3_nt: TGTGCCAGCAGCTTAGATCGGGGCACTGAAGCTTTCTTT; cdr3_aa: CASSLDRGTEAFF; v_call: TRBV11-3; j_call: TRBJ1-1; clone_size: once; d_call: -
cdr3_nt: TGTGCCAGCAGCTTCGACCCGACTAGCGGGAGTGCAGATACGCAGTATTTT; cdr3_aa: CASSFDPTSGSADTQYF; v_call: TRBV7-8; j_call: TRBJ2-3; clone_size: -; d_call: TRBD2
cdr3_nt: TGCGCCAGCAGCTTGGGGGCCCTTTATGGCTACACCTTC; cdr3_aa: CASSLGALYGYTF; v_call: TRBV5-1; j_call: TRBJ1-2; clone_size: -; d_call: -